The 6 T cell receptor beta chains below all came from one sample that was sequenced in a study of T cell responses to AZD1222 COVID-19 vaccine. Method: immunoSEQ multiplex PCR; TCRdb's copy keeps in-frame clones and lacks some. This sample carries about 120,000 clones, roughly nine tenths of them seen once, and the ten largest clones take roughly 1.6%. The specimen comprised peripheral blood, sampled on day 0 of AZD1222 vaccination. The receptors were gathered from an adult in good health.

The CDR3 reads CASSPQGAGTGELFF. CDR3 DNA: TGTGCCAGCAGCCCGCAGGGGGCAGGCACCGGGGAGCTGTTTTTT. This chain uses TRBV9 with TRBJ2-2, with TRBD1 matching over 8 bases. J gave up 4 bases and V 4 bases, and 6 bases lay outside the gene matches. The CDR3 covers 15 residues. Per the germline V gene, CDR1 is SGDLS and CDR2 is YYNGEE. Looking up the rest from reference TRBV9 and TRBJ2-2 gives the full variable domain: DSGVTQTPKHLITATGQRVTLRCSPRSGDLSVYWYQQSLDQGLQFLIQYYNGEERAKGNILERFSAQQFPDLHSELNLSSLELGDSALYFCASSPQGAGTGELFFGEGSRLTVL.

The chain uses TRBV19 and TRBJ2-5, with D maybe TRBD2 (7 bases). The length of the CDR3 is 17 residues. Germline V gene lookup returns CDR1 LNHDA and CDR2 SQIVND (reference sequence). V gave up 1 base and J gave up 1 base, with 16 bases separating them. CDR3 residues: CASSIGGGVGSQETQYF. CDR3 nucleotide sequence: TGTGCCAGTAGTATAGGAGGGGGGGTCGGGAGCCAAGAGACCCAGTACTTC.

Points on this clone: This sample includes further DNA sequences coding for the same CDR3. In DNA form, the CDR3 reads TGTGCCAGTAGTATAGGAACAGGGGGCAATCAGCCCCAGCATTTT. Its translation is CASSIGTGGNQPQHF. This rearrangement joins TRBV19 to TRBJ1-5, with 7 nucleotides matching TRBD1. With V trimmed by 1 base and J by 2 bases, 2 bases remained unmatched. Germline-derived CDR1 and CDR2 are LNHDA and SQIVND (reference sequence). The CDR3 is 15 amino acids.

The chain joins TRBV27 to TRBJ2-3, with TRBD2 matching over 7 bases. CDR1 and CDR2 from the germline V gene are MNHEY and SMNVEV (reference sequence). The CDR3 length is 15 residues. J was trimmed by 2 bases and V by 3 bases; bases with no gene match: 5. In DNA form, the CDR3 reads TGTGCCAGCAGTTTCAGCGGGATGGACACAGATACGCAGTATTTT. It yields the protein CASSFSGMDTDTQYF.

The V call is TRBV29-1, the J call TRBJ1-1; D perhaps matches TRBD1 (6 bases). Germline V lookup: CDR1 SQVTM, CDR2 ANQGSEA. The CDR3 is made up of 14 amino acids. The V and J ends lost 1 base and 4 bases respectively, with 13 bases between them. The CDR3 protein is CSVEALGGGTEAFF. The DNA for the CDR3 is TGCAGCGTTGAAGCACTAGGGGGGGGCACTGAAGCTTTCTTT.

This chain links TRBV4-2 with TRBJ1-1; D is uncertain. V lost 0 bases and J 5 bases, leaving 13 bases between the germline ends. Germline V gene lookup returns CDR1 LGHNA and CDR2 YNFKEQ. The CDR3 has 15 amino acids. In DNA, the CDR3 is TGTGCCAGCAGCCAAGATCTTGGGCTAAGGACTGAAGCTTTCTTT. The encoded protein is CASSQDLGLRTEAFF.